This T cell receptor (beta chain) was captured in a study of CD8+ T cells in alopecia areata listed by TCRdb under 2018. With respect to the entire study: Treated patients were enrolled in an open-label pilot trial of oral tofacitinib, 5 to 10 mg twice daily, for moderate-to-severe alopecia areata. Patients stayed on tofacitinib for 6 to 18 months and then had 6 months of follow-up off drug so that delayed response and recurrence could be assessed. In treated patients, disease severity was measured using the SALT score, which gives the percentage of scalp surface area affected. The study used high-throughput TCRbeta sequencing to examine T cell clonal expansion in alopecia areata, in both the C3H/HeJ mouse model and human patients. Scalp tissue and sorted CD4+ and CD8+ peripheral blood T cells from patchy and totalis/universalis alopecia areata patients and from healthy controls were covered by human TCRbeta sequencing. Biopsies were taken from tofacitinib-treated patients at baseline and again at 4 and 24 weeks into treatment, and several of those patients also had a later scalp biopsy. Scalp clonality was compared across normal scalp (n=4), patchy alopecia areata scalp (n=8), and alopecia totalis/universalis scalp (n=8). RNA was extracted with the PAXgene miRNA kit for fixed scalp, the miRNeasy kit for PBMCs, and the RNeasy kit for mouse skin. immunoSEQ multiplex PCR using 35 Vbeta forward primers and 13 Jbeta reverse primers was used to amplify TCRbeta CDR3 regions.

Study-wide conclusions, independent of this receptor: Shared TCR sequences between patients were less evident than in mice, which may be partly attributable to HLA diversity in the patient population. Tofacitinib significantly decreased scalp clonality and the number of expanded CD8+ clones among the top 100 scalp clones. Many expanded lesional clones were found to persist in scalp and blood during tofacitinib treatment, and relapse after treatment cessation may be partly explained by this persistence. Lesional scalp, especially in alopecia totalis/universalis, showed higher clonality and more expanded CD8+ clones than normal scalp, suggesting antigenic drive. The treated cohort was small, with a single nonresponder, so links between baseline CD8+ expansion and response need larger studies. Resident alphabeta T cells in normal human skin are also sequenced, complicating scalp TCR repertoire analysis, unlike mouse skin dominated by gammadelta T cells.

The label giving this sample's time point can be read as: 4 weeks on oral tofacitinib. The sample's treatment or condition label, in plain terms: oral pan-JAK inhibitor, 5-10 mg twice daily. From alopecia areata patients, peripheral blood was collected along with lesional scalp punch biopsies. PBMCs were isolated by density centrifugation and stained for CD3, CD4 and CD8, and CD4+ and CD8+ T cells were sorted on a FACSAria. Libraries were built with the immunoSEQ multiplex PCR assay. RNA was extracted from all samples and reverse transcribed into cDNA as template for TCR sequencing. SuperScript III was used for first-strand cDNA synthesis, primed with a 2:1 mix of oligo-dT and random hexamers. Amplification bias was assessed with a synthetic immune receptor repertoire, and residual bias was removed computationally. From the authors' description of their analysis: After raw reads were preprocessed to remove errors, the CDR3 was defined following IMGT conventions as running from the conserved cysteine to phenylalanine. To get clonality, Shannon entropy was normalized by log2 of the number of productive unique TCRs and the result was subtracted from 1. Scalp TCRbeta sequences were cross-referenced with sorted blood CD4 and CD8 repertoires so that the CD4 or CD8 identity of scalp clones could be inferred. TCRdb carries this immuneACCESS record with in-frame sequences only. Its versions omit some clonotypes, under half of them owing to an unresolved V gene in the studies checked, with the rest unexplained. V and J calls plus clone size are reproduced from that table; the DNA served to infer D and trimming. For this sample there are more than 130,000 clones; 75% to 85% appear just once. The ten largest clones represent 20% to 25% of the sample.

Comments on this clone: It has no known antigen specificity. Base qualities are not recorded, but no much larger clone differs from it by a single base.

V and J are truncated by 0 bases and 5 bases respectively, leaving an intervening sequence of 9 bases. CDR1 SGDLS and CDR2 YYNGEE were looked up in the germline V gene. Its CDR3 holds 13 amino acids, cysteine through phenylalanine. CDR3 DNA only is kept here, 39 bases in frame from base 1. The sample consisted of CD8+ T cells sorted from blood, taken at week 4, from a patient treated with tofacitinib. This clonotype was sampled from a human donor with alopecia areata. The chain was built from TRBV9 and TRBJ2-7; TRBD2 might be the D gene, on 6 matching bases. The CDR3 region: CASSVELANEQYF. Here is the DNA: TGTGCCAGCAGCGTAGAACTAGCAAACGAGCAGTACTTC.